This T cell receptor beta chain was obtained from a study of Ad26.COV2.S vaccination and SARS-CoV-2 variants (dated by TCRdb to 2020 to 2023). Regarding the complete study: Donors in the vaccine arm were drawn from COV1001, a multicentre, randomized, double-blind, placebo-controlled phase I-IIa trial testing Ad26.COV2.S in healthy adults. Ad26.COV2.S was administered intramuscularly at a dose of 5x10^10 or 1x10^11 viral particles, either as one shot or as two shots given 56 days apart. TCRbeta repertoire sequencing served as the tool for gauging how specific and how broad the SARS-CoV-2-reactive T cell receptors were following Ad26.COV2.S vaccination. The TCR-sequenced set comprised about 32 samples: around 20 Ad26.COV2.S vaccine recipients, 5 placebo recipients and 8 SARS-CoV-2 convalescent individuals. Trial participants were randomized into five groups of five: low-dose or high-dose Ad26.COV2.S given once or twice, or placebo on both occasions. Investigators did not know the trial group allocation while performing experiments and assessing outcomes.

Of note for this clone: This clone's antigen is unknown. Base qualities are missing; no much larger clone stands one base away.

A distance of 13 bases separates the germline ends of V and J, which lose 5 bases and 5 bases respectively. The CDR3 covers 14 residues, taking in both the cysteine and the phenylalanine. CDR3 DNA is the only sequence kept; it has 42 bases, read in frame from the first base. CDR1 and CDR2 are read off the germline V gene (reference sequence) as MNHEY and SMNVEV. General conclusions and limits of the study: Compared with placebo recipients, Ad26.COV2.S recipients showed higher spike-specific TCR breadth (P = 0.0014). Vaccine and placebo recipients had similar non-spike TCR breadth, a finding consistent with the vaccine containing only spike. After vaccination, spike-specific CD8+ and CD4+ T cell responses were reported to show substantial breadth. The authors noted that total T cell responses may have been underestimated by the TCR breadth and depth analyses. Comparing responses between vaccine doses or regimens was not something the study was powered to do.

The immunoSEQ Assay was used to sequence TCRbeta CDR3 regions. After extraction, genomic DNA underwent amplification by bias-controlled multiplex PCR, followed by high-throughput sequencing. Per the source publication's procedure: Collapsing and filtering of sequences were performed to quantify the absolute abundance of each unique TCRbeta CDR3 region. T cell fraction was estimated by normalizing TCRbeta template counts to usable DNA, with usable DNA measured through amplification of reference genes found in all nucleated cells. Repertoire TCRs were annotated as SARS-CoV-2-specific when V gene, CDR3 amino acid sequence and J gene were exactly matched to a known reactive TCR set. MIRA supplied the reference SARS-CoV-2 TCR set, which was filtered for enrichment in COVID-19-positive ImmuneCODE repertoires so that public or cross-reactive TCRs were removed. Based on the MIRA antigens, annotated TCRs were further analysed at the level of specific ORF or position within ORF. Breadth was defined as the number of annotated unique rearrangements divided by the total number of unique productive rearrangements, and depth was defined as the summed frequency of the annotated unique rearrangements. Group comparisons of TCR breadth used two-sided Wilcoxon rank-sum tests. TCRdb holds this immuneACCESS table with in-frame rearrangements only. Some clones are missing; in checked studies, unresolved V genes explain under half, and the rest has no known cause. The V and J calls and clone size were taken over from that table, and D and trimming were inferred from the DNA. Counted in this sample were fewer than 800,000 clones; about 89% of them appeared once. About 1.5% of the sample is in the top ten clones.

What the treatment or condition label conveys for this sample: roughly 18 received Ad26.COV2.S at low or high dose, single or two shots; about five received placebo; per-sample allocation not given. Repertoires of vaccine and placebo recipients were sequenced from samples collected on day 63 after the first injection. In Cohort 1b, some 25 adults aged 18-55 years were enrolled at a single site in Boston, USA, between 29 July and 7 August 2020. Ad26.COV2.S was a replication-incompetent adenovirus type 26 vector that expressed a prefusion-stabilized SARS-CoV-2 spike protein derived from the original Wuhan strain.

The chain uses TRBV27 and TRBJ2-1, with TRBD1 as a weak D call on 6 bases. This material consisted of peripheral blood, taken in a trial of Ad26.COV2.S vaccine versus placebo. This clonotype originated in a person between 18 and 65 years old who received the Ad26.COV2.S COVID-19 vaccine or a placebo. The base sequence is TGTGCCAGCAGTCCCAGGGGCGAGAACAATGAGCAGTTCTTC. Translation gives CASSPRGENNEQFF.